This TCR beta chain was profiled in a study of shared T cell receptors in the human thymus. The method was immunoSEQ multiplex PCR; TCRdb's version includes in-frame clones alone and lacks a portion of them. The sample has hundreds of thousands of clones, over 75% seen once. Germline V lookup: CDR1 MNHNY, CDR2 SVGAGI (reference sequence). The CDR3 totals 14 residues. V dropped 0 bases and J dropped 3 bases, with 8 bases sitting between them. In addition, the sample was reused for a study of human thymus T cells. That source notes: All donors were healthy Finnish infants who were undergoing corrective surgery to treat congenital heart defects. In corrective heart surgery, resections were taken, and these provided the thymus tissue. Biased V and J segment usage appeared in thymus and peripheral blood. Related studies noted strongly shared thymic repertoires across unrelated people.

Sequenced sample: thymocytes. The chain has TRBV6-6 and TRBJ1-1, with TRBD1 as a possible D gene (6 bases). The source is a boy younger than two with a congenital heart defect. The CDR3 bases are TGTGCCAGCAGTTACTCTTCAGGGGACACTGAAGCTTTCTTT. The encoded protein is CASSYSSGDTEAFF.